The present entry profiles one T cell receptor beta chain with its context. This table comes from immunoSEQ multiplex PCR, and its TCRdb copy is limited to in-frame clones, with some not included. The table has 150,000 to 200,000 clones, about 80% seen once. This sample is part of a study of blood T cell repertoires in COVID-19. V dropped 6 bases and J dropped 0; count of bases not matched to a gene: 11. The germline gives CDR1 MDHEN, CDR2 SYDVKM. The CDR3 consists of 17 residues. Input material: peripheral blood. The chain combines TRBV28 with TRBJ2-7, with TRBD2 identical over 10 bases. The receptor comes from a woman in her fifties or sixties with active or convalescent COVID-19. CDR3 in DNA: TGTGCCAGCAGGCAGCCTGGACTAGCGGAAAGCTCCTACGAGCAGTACTTC. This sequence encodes CASRQPGLAESSYEQYF.